This T cell receptor beta chain was sequenced in a study of monozygotic twins with inflammatory bowel disease. The CDR3 spans 17 residues. Germline values: CDR1 ENHRY, CDR2 SYGVKD. Template switching incorporated UMIs with a 6-nucleotide sample barcode. Using the 5' RACE reads, TCRdb records one entry per CDR3 protein without DNA. The sample shows about 300,000 distinct CDR3 sequences, and 5.6% sits with its ten largest clones. Findings and caveats of the study: Discordant twins had repertoire similarity that did not differ from that of concordant twins, possibly from limited power.

As regards this clonotype: Its antigen is currently unknown.

An approximately 2.5 ml blood sample was drawn per donor. No sorting of T cells preceded isolation of total RNA from whole blood. This clonotype was obtained from a human donor with ulcerative colitis or Crohn's disease, or a healthy co-twin of an affected twin (not recorded which). This chain links TRBV10-3 with TRBJ2-2; lacking DNA, the TRBD2 call made by TCRdb goes unchecked. The sample was blood. This chain's CDR3 is CAISEGKTSGTSGELFF.